Listed here is a single TCR beta chain. In the study's own analysis: Nucleated cell number was recorded as an estimate derived from reference gene primer amplification. Sequencing used immunoSEQ multiplex PCR; TCRdb keeps in-frame clones, though not all of them. V and J calls and clone size are those listed in that table; D and trimming were worked out from the DNA. Of about 200,000 clones in the sample, about 87% were seen once. The data were obtained in a study of blood T cell repertoires in COVID-19. Looking at the study overall: Both acute and convalescent COVID-19 samples were obtained from the United States, Italy and Spain. Sample material is recorded as cDNA or gDNA derived from T cells, B-cell-depleted T cells, or PBMCs.

V dropped 2 bases and J dropped 0 bases, with 16 bases sitting between them. The CDR3 contains 17 residues. The germline V gene encodes CDR1 SNHLY and CDR2 FYNNEI. This clonotype originated in a man between 60 and 75 years old who had recovered from COVID-19. V is TRBV2 and J is TRBJ2-5, with a weak D call TRBD2 (5 bases). The sequenced sample consisted of peripheral blood. In DNA form, the CDR3 reads TGTGCCAGCAGTGAAAGGGCTAGCTCTTTGTACCAAGAGACCCAGTACTTC. It is translated as CASSERASSLYQETQYF.